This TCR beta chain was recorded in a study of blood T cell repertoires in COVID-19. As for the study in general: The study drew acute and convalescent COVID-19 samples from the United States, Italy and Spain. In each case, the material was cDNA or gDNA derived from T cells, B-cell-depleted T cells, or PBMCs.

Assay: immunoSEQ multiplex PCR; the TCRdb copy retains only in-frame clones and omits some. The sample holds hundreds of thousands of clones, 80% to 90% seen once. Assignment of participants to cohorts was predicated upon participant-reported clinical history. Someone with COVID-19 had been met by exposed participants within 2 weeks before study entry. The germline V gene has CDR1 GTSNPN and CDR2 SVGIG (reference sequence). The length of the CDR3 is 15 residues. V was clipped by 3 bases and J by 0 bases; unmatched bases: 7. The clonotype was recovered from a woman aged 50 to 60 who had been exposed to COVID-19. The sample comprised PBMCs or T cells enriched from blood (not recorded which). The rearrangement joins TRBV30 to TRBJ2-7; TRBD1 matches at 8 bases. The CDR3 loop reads CAWSVGDRTSYEQYF. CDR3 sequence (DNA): TGTGCCTGGAGCGTCGGGGACAGGACCTCCTACGAGCAGTACTTC.